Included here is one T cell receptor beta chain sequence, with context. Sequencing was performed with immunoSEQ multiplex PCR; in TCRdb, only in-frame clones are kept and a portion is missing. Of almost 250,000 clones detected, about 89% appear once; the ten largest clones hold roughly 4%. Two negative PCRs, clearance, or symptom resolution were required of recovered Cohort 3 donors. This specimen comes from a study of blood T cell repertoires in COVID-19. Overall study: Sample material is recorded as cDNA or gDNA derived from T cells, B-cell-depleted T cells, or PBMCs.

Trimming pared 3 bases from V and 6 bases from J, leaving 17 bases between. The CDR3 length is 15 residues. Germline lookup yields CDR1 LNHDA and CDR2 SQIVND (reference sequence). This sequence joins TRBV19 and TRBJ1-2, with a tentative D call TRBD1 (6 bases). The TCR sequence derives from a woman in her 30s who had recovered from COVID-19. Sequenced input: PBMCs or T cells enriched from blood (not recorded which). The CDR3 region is CASSIFLTGPDGYTF. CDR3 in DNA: TGTGCCAGTAGTATCTTCTTAACAGGGCCTGATGGCTACACCTTC.